This T cell receptor (beta chain) emerged from a study of CD8 T cells in Susac syndrome. With random hexamers, roughly 0.5 to 1 ug RNA was reverse transcribed. TCRdb re-called the immunoSEQ multiplex PCR reads with MiXCR, one entry per CDR3 protein. The sample lists roughly 190,000 distinct CDR3 sequences, 95% seen once, with about 0.17% in the top ten. This clonotype has just one count. The clonotype originates from a human donor with Susac syndrome. Sequencing was done on a sample of CD8+ T cells from PBMCs.

As DNA, the CDR3 is TGTGCCAGCAGCTTAGCGGGGGAAGGGGGGAGGTACACCTTC. Translating it yields CASSLAGEGGRYTF. The gene calls are TRBV7-8 and TRBJ1-2; D is possibly TRBD1 (6 bases). The V end was cut by 0 bases, the J end by 11 bases, with 16 bases between. Germline V gives CDR1 SGHVS, CDR2 FQNEAQ. The CDR3 spans 14 residues.